The clone carrying this T cell receptor (beta chain) has a count of ten or more. These data are taken from a study of kidney transplant recipient with SARS-CoV-2 infection. TCRdb re-called the reads with MiXCR, one entry per CDR3 protein. The data contain 200,000 to 300,000 distinct CDR3 sequences, more than 25% of them singletons. From germline, CDR1 is ENHRY and CDR2 SYGVKD. The germline V and J ends were trimmed by 2 bases and 0 bases, with 4 bases remaining between them. There are 13 residues in the CDR3. The sequences come from a blood sample, collected at baseline and between days 110 and 120 from a kidney transplant recipient. The TCR sequence derives from a male patient aged 25-45 years who had COVID-19 and was a kidney transplant recipient. The graft donor may have contributed some T cells. The chain has TRBV10-3 and TRBJ1-2; D uncertain. The CDR3, as DNA: TGTGCCATCAGTGAGGAATCTAACTATGGCTACACCTTC. This gives the protein CAISEESNYGYTF.